Following are 3 T cell receptor beta chains from one sample sequenced in a study of shared clonotypes between healthy human individuals. The table came from immunoSEQ multiplex PCR; TCRdb's copy has only in-frame clones and leaves some out. This sample carries 330,000 or so clones, more than 60% of them seen once, and the ten largest clones take under 11%. Sequencing was carried out using memory CD4+ T cells sorted from blood. Regarding subset: CD45RA-negative fraction. These receptors originate from a man aged 25-40 years in good health.

The V and J genes are TRBV11-2 and TRBJ2-7, with a tentative D call TRBD2 (5 bases). This CDR3 comprises 15 residues. Trimming shortened V by 1 base and J by 6 bases, and 16 bases separated the two germline ends. Germline loops: CDR1 SGHAT, CDR2 FQNNGV. The DNA for the CDR3 is TGTGCCAGCAGCTTAGTCGGTGGGAGAATAGGCGAGCAGTACTTC. Residues: CASSLVGGRIGEQYF. The whole variable domain, remainder taken from reference TRBV11-2 and TRBJ2-7, is EAGVAQSPRYKIIEKRQSVAFWCNPISGHATLYWYQQILGQGPKLLIQFQNNGVVDDSQLPKDRFSAERLKGVDSTLKIQPAKLEDSAVYLCASSLVGGRIGEQYFGPGTRLTVT.

The chain is built from TRBV7-2 and TRBJ2-7; 10 nucleotides match TRBD1. The CDR3 contains 19 residues. V lost 7 bases to trimming and J lost 6 bases; unmatched junction nucleotides: 24. Germline V gene data show CDR1 as SGHTA and CDR2 as FQGNSA. In nucleotides, the CDR3 is TGTGCCAGCACCGTTGCCCCGAAGCGGACAGGGGGTTTTGTATCCGAGCAGTACTTC. It yields the protein CASTVAPKRTGGFVSEQYF.

This clone came up a few times. The chain has TRBV18 and TRBJ1-5, with 10 positions matching TRBD1. CDR1 is KGHSH and CDR2 is LQKENI in the germline V gene. Unmatched junction bases numbered 11, after V lost 6 bases and J lost 3 bases. The CDR3 runs 17 residues. CDR3 DNA sequence: TGTGCCAGCTCGTCCAACTTGGGACAGGGGAACAATCAGCCCCAGCATTTT. This encodes CASSSNLGQGNNQPQHF.